What follows are 28 T cell receptor beta chains derived from one specimen sequenced in a study of shared clonotypes between healthy human individuals. Only in-frame clones appear in the TCRdb table, and some are missing; sequencing was by immunoSEQ multiplex PCR. The table lists a few million clones, 85% to 95% of them singletons, with approximately 1.6% in the top ten. Only CD45RO-negative cells positively selected for CCR7 counted as naive CD8 cells, so terminally differentiated effector memory CD45RA+ cells were excluded. Sequences were obtained from naive CD8+ T cells from PBMCs. Receptors originate from a man younger than 30 in good health. Some clones in this sample may be carry-over from other donors' samples.

The CDR3 DNA is TGTGCCAGCAGTTATACCGGGGGGACCCAGTACTTC. This translates into CASSYTGGTQYF. This rearrangement joins TRBV27 to TRBJ2-5; tentatively, D is TRBD2 (6 bases). Germline CDR1 is MNHEY and CDR2 is SMNVEV (reference sequence). Trimming took off 4 bases at V and 7 bases at J, with 10 bases between the two ends. CDR3 size: 12 residues.

J is TRBJ2-7 and V is TRBV15; 7 bases line up with TRBD1. V trimming: 5 bases; J trimming: 2 bases; junction bases outside the gene matches: 9. This CDR3 has 15 amino acids. The V gene's germline CDR1 is LNHNV and CDR2 YYDKDF (reference sequence). The CDR3 nucleotides are TGTGCCACCAGCGACCCCGGGACAGTAACCTACGAGCAGTACTTC. Protein sequence: CATSDPGTVTYEQYF.

The J gene is TRBJ1-2, the V gene TRBV9, with a weak D call TRBD1 (6 bases). The V end lost 4 bases, the J end lost 5 bases, and 18 bases lay between the germline ends. This CDR3 has 15 amino acids. Germline V CDR1 and CDR2: SGDLS, YYNGEE. The CDR3 nucleotides are TGTGCCAGCAGCATGGACAGAACCGATGGGTATGGCTACACCTTC. Translating gives CASSMDRTDGYGYTF.

V gene TRBV2 combines with J gene TRBJ1-5; 7 bases fit TRBD1. The germline CDR1 and CDR2 sequences are SNHLY and FYNNEI. V dropped 3 bases and J dropped 7; count of bases not matched to a gene: 9. This CDR3 spans 15 amino acids. The CDR3 reads CASSEKTGNKQPQHF. The CDR3 DNA is TGTGCCAGCAGTGAGAAGACAGGGAATAAACAGCCCCAGCATTTT.

The chain links TRBV7-9 to TRBJ2-7, with D possibly TRBD1 on 5 matching bases. This CDR3 has 16 residues. CDR1 is SEHNR, CDR2 FQNEAQ, per germline (reference sequence). V was pared by 3 bases and J by 1 base, with 16 bases between. The CDR3 here is CASSLWTSPLSYEQYF. For the CDR3, the DNA is TGTGCCAGCAGCTTGTGGACATCTCCGCTATCCTACGAGCAGTACTTC. Drawing the rest from reference TRBV7-9 and TRBJ2-7, the complete variable domain is DTGVSQNPRHKITKRGQNVTFRCDPISEHNRLYWYRQTLGQGPEFLTYFQNEAQLEKSRLLSDRFSAERPKGSFSTLEIQRTEQGDSAMYLCASSLWTSPLSYEQYFGPGTRLTVT.

V gene TRBV7-9 combines with J gene TRBJ2-1; 11 positions match TRBD2. CDR3 size: 17 residues. Germline CDR1 is SEHNR and CDR2 is FQNEAQ (reference sequence). V lost 0 bases to trimming and J lost 5 bases; unmatched junction nucleotides: 6. The CDR3 spells CASSLAVGTSGHNEQFF. CDR3 DNA sequence: TGTGCCAGCAGCTTAGCAGTGGGGACTAGCGGACACAATGAGCAGTTCTTC.

In DNA, the CDR3 is TGTGCCAGCAGCCAAGGGGGCGCGGTGGCCTACGAGCAGTACTTC. Translation: CASSQGGAVAYEQYF. The rearrangement links TRBV7-9 to TRBJ2-7, with 7 bases aligning to TRBD1. CDR1 and CDR2 (germline): SEHNR, FQNEAQ (reference sequence). V was pared by 5 bases and J by 2 bases, with 9 bases of the junction left unmatched. This CDR3 has 15 residues.

The CDR3 spells CASSSRDRGMNTEAFF. For the CDR3, the DNA is TGTGCCAGCAGCTCCCGGGACAGGGGAATGAACACTGAAGCTTTCTTT. V gene TRBV7-8 combines with J gene TRBJ1-1; TRBD1 agrees at 10 bases. V shed 4 bases and J 0 bases; nucleotides not matched to a gene: 5. The CDR3 covers 16 residues. The V gene's germline CDR1 is SGHVS and CDR2 FQNEAQ.

The chain recombines TRBV10-3 with TRBJ1-3; D ambiguous. V shed 4 bases and J shed 0 bases, with 13 bases lying between them. The CDR3 runs 16 residues. Looked up from germline, CDR1 is ENHRY and CDR2 is SYGVKD. The CDR3 reads CAISGLSASSGNTIYF. As DNA, the CDR3 is TGTGCCATCAGTGGACTTTCTGCCAGCTCTGGAAACACCATATATTTT.

The genes are TRBV7-9 and TRBJ2-3; unclear D gene. V was shortened by 0 bases and J by 8 bases, with 15 bases between the two germline ends. This CDR3 has 15 amino acids. Germline V gene lookup returns CDR1 SEHNR and CDR2 FQNEAQ (reference sequence). For the CDR3, the DNA is TGTGCCAGCAGCTTAGCTAGGGCCCCGCAACGTACGCAGTATTTT. Translated, it gives CASSLARAPQRTQYF.

The chain combines TRBV6-6 with TRBJ2-7; possible D gene TRBD2, 5 bases. CDR3 length: 14 residues. Per the germline V gene, CDR1 is MNHNY and CDR2 is SVGAGI (reference sequence). Trimming pared 2 bases from V and 3 bases from J, leaving 11 bases between. The CDR3 sequence: CASSYRETLYEQYF. CDR3 DNA sequence: TGTGCCAGCAGTTACCGGGAAACCCTCTACGAGCAGTACTTC.

The rearrangement joins TRBV28 to TRBJ2-3; D gene ambiguous. Germline V lookup: CDR1 MDHEN, CDR2 SYDVKM. The V and J ends lost 1 base and 2 bases respectively, with 4 bases between them. CDR3 size: 13 residues. The CDR3 DNA reads as TGTGCCAGCAGTTTATCCCACACAGATACGCAGTATTTT. Residues: CASSLSHTDTQYF.

In its sample, this clone was seen once. The rearrangement joins TRBV19 to TRBJ2-1; D could derive from TRBD1 or TRBD2 (5 bases each). CDR1 is LNHDA and CDR2 is SQIVND in the germline V gene (reference sequence). V was clipped by 3 bases and J by 0 bases, with 9 bases between them. This CDR3 contains 15 residues. CDR3 in amino acids: CASSMLRGSYNEQFF. For the CDR3, the DNA is TGTGCCAGTAGTATGTTGAGGGGCTCCTACAATGAGCAGTTCTTC.

The rearrangement uses TRBV5-4 and TRBJ2-3; TRBD2 aligns across 11 bases. V lost 1 base and J lost 2; bases outside the gene matches: 9. Germline CDR1 and CDR2: SGHNT and YYREEE (reference sequence). This CDR3 is 18 amino acids long. Written as DNA, the CDR3 is TGTGCCAGCAGCTTGCCGGGACTAGCGGCCTTTAACACAGATACGCAGTATTTT. It is translated as CASSLPGLAAFNTDTQYF.

The chain uses TRBV7-9 and TRBJ2-7; TRBD1 matches 7 bases. CDR1 and CDR2 (germline): SEHNR, FQNEAQ (reference sequence). The trim removed 5 bases at V and 1 base at J, leaving 11 bases unmatched. CDR3 size: 16 residues. The CDR3 region is CASSPYRGTASYEQYF. CDR3 nucleotide sequence: TGTGCCAGCAGCCCTTATAGGGGGACAGCTTCCTACGAGCAGTACTTC.

This chain links TRBV6-1 with TRBJ1-1; TRBD1 is a possible D gene (6 bases). V was shortened by 7 bases and J by 11 bases, with 17 bases between the two germline ends. The CDR3 has 12 amino acids. Germline loops: CDR1 MNHNS, CDR2 SASEGT. CDR3 amino acids: CASKENRVEAFF. In nucleotides, the CDR3 is TGTGCCAGCAAAGAGAACAGGGTCGAGGCTTTCTTT.

This chain uses TRBV7-9 with TRBJ2-7; 8 nucleotides agree with TRBD1. The CDR3 sequence is 16 residues long. V was clipped by 5 bases and J by 3 bases; unmatched bases: 12. Germline V gene sequence: CDR1 SEHNR, CDR2 FQNEAQ (reference sequence). CDR3 coding DNA: TGTGCCAGCAGCCTTCTCGGACAGGGCAAAGGCTACGAGCAGTACTTC. It codes for CASSLLGQGKGYEQYF.

The chain has TRBV28 and TRBJ2-4; TRBD2 matches 8 bases. V lost 6 bases and J lost 0; bases outside the gene matches: 4. The CDR3 covers 15 residues. In germline, CDR1 is MDHEN, CDR2 SYDVKM. CDR3 amino acids: CASSSGGLAKNIQYF. CDR3 coding DNA: TGTGCCAGCAGCAGCGGGGGACTAGCCAAAAACATTCAGTACTTC.

V and J are TRBV6-4 and TRBJ2-1; 10 positions agree with TRBD1. The ends lost 6 bases at V and 7 bases at J; junction bases unmatched: 9. Looked up from germline, CDR1 is MRHNA and CDR2 is SNTAGT. The CDR3 runs to 15 residues. CDR3 bases: TGTGCCAGCAGCCCGGGACAGGGGACACTAAATGAGCAGTTCTTC. The encoded protein is CASSPGQGTLNEQFF.

This rearrangement joins TRBV5-1 to TRBJ2-1; 14 bases align to TRBD2. CDR3 size: 16 residues. The trim removed 4 bases at V and 5 bases at J, leaving 5 bases unmatched. The germline V gene encodes CDR1 SGHRS and CDR2 YFSETQ. The DNA of the CDR3 is TGCGCCAGCAGCGGGACTAGCGGGAGATCCAACAATGAGCAGTTCTTC. Translating it yields CASSGTSGRSNNEQFF.

This chain connects TRBV11-3 to TRBJ2-3; a possible D gene is TRBD1 (7 bases). The CDR3 totals 15 residues. Germline V lookup: CDR1 SGHNT, CDR2 YENEEA. Trimming removed 5 bases at V and 1 base at J, with 13 bases between. CDR3 sequence reads: CASSPGGLRTDTQYF. In nucleotides, the CDR3 is TGTGCCAGCAGCCCAGGGGGGCTCCGCACAGATACGCAGTATTTT.

On this clone: This sample includes further DNA sequences coding for the same CDR3. The J gene is TRBJ2-7, the V gene TRBV10-1; TRBD1 matches 10 bases. This CDR3 is 13 amino acids long. From germline, CDR1 is WNHNN and CDR2 SYGVQD (reference sequence). The V segment lost 8 bases and the J segment 2 bases; nucleotides outside the gene matches: 3. CDR3 sequence reads: CASSGTGAYEQYF. CDR3 in DNA: TGCGCCAGCTCCGGGACAGGGGCCTACGAGCAGTACTTC.

This chain joins TRBV7-9 and TRBJ2-6; 9 bases are a match to TRBD1. Germline V CDR1 and CDR2: SEHNR, FQNEAQ (reference sequence). The CDR3 loop spans 18 amino acids. V dropped 1 base and J dropped 0; count of bases not matched to a gene: 4. CDR3 loop: CASSLVGGQGSGANVLTF. The CDR3 DNA follows: TGTGCCAGCAGCTTAGTCGGGGGACAGGGCTCTGGGGCCAACGTCCTGACTTTC. The complete variable domain, with remaining parts taken from reference TRBV7-9 and TRBJ2-6, reads DTGVSQNPRHKITKRGQNVTFRCDPISEHNRLYWYRQTLGQGPEFLTYFQNEAQLEKSRLLSDRFSAERPKGSFSTLEIQRTEQGDSAMYLCASSLVGGQGSGANVLTFGAGSRLTVL.

The rearrangement links TRBV28 to TRBJ1-1; D uncertain. The CDR3 runs to 14 residues. In germline, CDR1 is MDHEN, CDR2 SYDVKM. V lost 5 bases, J lost 4 bases, and 14 bases lay in between. The CDR3 loop reads CASSLDLVITEAFF. The CDR3 DNA follows: TGTGCCAGCAGTCTCGACTTAGTGATCACTGAAGCTTTCTTT. Drawing the rest from reference TRBV28 and TRBJ1-1, the complete variable domain is DVKVTQSSRYLVKRTGEKVFLECVQDMDHENMFWYRQDPGLGLRLIYFSYDVKMKEKGDIPEGYSVSREKKERFSLILESASTNQTSMYLCASSLDLVITEAFFGQGTRLTVV.

The chain joins TRBV28 to TRBJ1-1, with 9 bases fitting TRBD1. The CDR3 consists of 17 residues. J gave up 2 bases and V 2 bases, and 9 bases lay outside the gene matches. Germline assignment: CDR1 MDHEN and CDR2 SYDVKM. The CDR3 loop reads CASSLGPQGARNTEAFF. The CDR3 region has the DNA TGTGCCAGCAGTTTAGGCCCACAGGGGGCTCGAAACACTGAAGCTTTCTTT.

This chain links TRBV30 with TRBJ1-2; D is unclear. V was shortened by 0 bases and J by 4 bases, with 15 bases between the two germline ends. Germline V gene data show CDR1 as GTSNPN and CDR2 as SVGIG (reference sequence). This CDR3 is built from 15 residues. The CDR3 nucleotides read TGTGCCTGGAGTGTAGGGCCTACGTCTCTCTATGGCTACACCTTC. Its translation: CAWSVGPTSLYGYTF. The variable domain in full, with the rest retrieved from reference TRBV30 and TRBJ1-2, is SQTIHQWPATLVQPVGSPLSLECTVEGTSNPNLYWYRQAAGRGLQLLFYSVGIGQISSEVPQNLSASRPQDRQFILSSKKLLLSDSGFYLCAWSVGPTSLYGYTFGSGTRLTVV.

The chain uses TRBV27 and TRBJ1-5; possible D gene TRBD1, 6 bases. V shed 2 bases and J shed 5 bases, with 16 bases lying between them. The CDR3 has 16 amino acids. Germline CDR1 MNHEY, CDR2 SMNVEV (reference sequence). In DNA form, the CDR3 reads TGTGCCAGCAGTTTACGTCCAGGGGTCGGGCATCAGCCCCAGCATTTT. This sequence encodes CASSLRPGVGHQPQHF.

The CDR3 nucleotides are TGTGCCATCAGTGGCTCCGGGACAGGGAGAAGCAATGAGCAGTTCTTC. Its translation is CAISGSGTGRSNEQFF. This chain uses TRBV10-3 with TRBJ2-1, with 9 bases matching TRBD1. This CDR3 has 16 amino acids. The germline gives CDR1 ENHRY, CDR2 SYGVKD. The J segment lost 6 bases and the V segment lost 4 bases, leaving 10 bases of the junction unmatched.